This record covers a single TCR beta chain. The method was immunoSEQ multiplex PCR; TCRdb's version includes in-frame clones alone and lacks a portion of them. The sample has about 180,000 clones, 90% to 95% seen once. The sample comes from a study of control samples from healthy donors and cancer patients. V gave up 9 bases and J gave up 0 bases, with 5 bases separating them. CDR1 and CDR2 from the germline V gene are SGHVS and FQNEAQ. The CDR3 is 12 amino acids. The J gene is TRBJ1-4, the V gene TRBV7-8, with unresolved D. The sequencing sample was made of blood. The TCR comes from a woman under 30 in good health. The CDR3 bases are TGTGCCAGTGGTGCAACTAATGAAAAACTGTTTTTT. The encoded protein is CASGATNEKLFF.